This is a list of T cell receptor beta chains from one sample in a study of cytomegalovirus exposure and HLA in healthy donors. This table comes from immunoSEQ multiplex PCR, and its TCRdb copy is limited to in-frame clones, with some not included. The sample has approximately 170,000 clones; roughly three quarters are singletons. Sequencing was carried out using PBMCs. All receptors derive from a woman between 35 and 50 years old in good health and CMV-seropositive. Each CDR3 is given with its conserved first and last residue. A D gene is named only where the DNA matches it firmly. Clone size is shown for a subset of rows, as once, few, many or a class of expanded clone.

V gene	D gene	J gene	clone size	CDR3 protein
TRBV6-1	-	TRBJ2-7	-	CASSVGTIYEQYF
TRBV2	-	TRBJ1-2	-	CASSNAYGNTYGYTF
TRBV27	TRBD1	TRBJ2-7	-	CASSFGTGLYEQYF
TRBV5-1	-	TRBJ1-6	once	CASSLSSSYNSPLHF
TRBV9	-	TRBJ2-7	-	CASSAGPGALSSYEQYF
TRBV6-1	-	TRBJ1-4	-	CASSRTGSGEKLFF
TRBV5-1	TRBD1	TRBJ1-2	once	CASSSRTGAYGYTF
TRBV19	-	TRBJ2-5	few	CASSIASSRTETQYF
TRBV18	-	TRBJ1-1	-	CASSPPGLEAFF
TRBV5-5	TRBD1	TRBJ1-5	-	CASSRDSNQPQHF
TRBV29-1	-	TRBJ2-7	-	CSVAVGAYEQYF
TRBV7-6	TRBD1	TRBJ2-7	-	CASSLSGPRDRWDEQYF
TRBV29-1	TRBD2	TRBJ2-4	-	CSGAGGNKNSQYF
TRBV18	TRBD1	TRBJ1-2	-	CASSLNYGQGSDGYTF
TRBV7-2	-	TRBJ1-2	-	CASSLRRAYGYTF
TRBV7-6	-	TRBJ1-4	-	CASSLLQTATNEKLFF
TRBV30	-	TRBJ2-5	-	CAWSPLGGRGGNVETQYF
TRBV7-9	-	TRBJ1-4	once	CASSLEVNEKLFF
TRBV11-3	-	TRBJ2-2	-	CASRQEGGELFF
TRBV27	TRBD1	TRBJ2-1	-	CASRAGQEYNEQFF
TRBV11-2	TRBD1	TRBJ1-2	-	CASSLDLFAGTAYGYTF
TRBV7-3	TRBD2	TRBJ2-2	once	CASSLIPGLAGNTGELFF
TRBV11-3	-	TRBJ2-1	-	CASSPGVGSSYNEQFF
TRBV27	TRBD1	TRBJ2-2	-	CASSPRQGVRTGELFF
TRBV27	-	TRBJ2-5	once	CASSFNLGSETQYF
TRBV6-1	TRBD1	TRBJ2-5	-	CASIGDRAEETQYF
TRBV19	-	TRBJ1-1	-	CASSIVPGGPNTEAFF
TRBV5-5	-	TRBJ1-6	-	CASSFAAPGSPLHF
TRBV19	-	TRBJ1-2	-	CASSQTTGGYGYTF
TRBV7-3	-	TRBJ2-1	-	CASSLPAGSYNEQFF
TRBV27	TRBD1	TRBJ1-2	-	CASSPRTGAYGYTF
TRBV7-2	-	TRBJ1-6	few	CASSLKFGGGNSPLHF
TRBV7-8	TRBD1	TRBJ2-2	-	CASSPEDRGREKVAGELFF
TRBV10-2	TRBD1	TRBJ1-4	-	CASRGGQGVNEKLFF
TRBV30	-	TRBJ1-2	-	CAWSGSSGYTF
TRBV5-8	-	TRBJ1-5	-	CASSHTGQFDYSNQPQHF
TRBV6-1	-	TRBJ1-1	-	CASSGSPVTEAFF
TRBV4-3	TRBD2	TRBJ2-3	few	CASSQELLAGLFHTQYF
TRBV19	-	TRBJ1-6	-	CASSPNVGGDSPLHF
TRBV7-9	-	TRBJ1-2	-	CASSPAVPYGYTF
TRBV19	-	TRBJ2-6	-	CASSFQAPGANVLTF
TRBV5-1	TRBD2	TRBJ2-3	-	CASSPTFRTSGTDTQYF
TRBV11-2	-	TRBJ1-2	-	CASSLDRGSGYTF
TRBV7-9	TRBD1	TRBJ2-7	-	CSSSFYRGAALEQYF
TRBV25-1	-	TRBJ1-2	-	CASSTSDRPRRCYTF
TRBV30	TRBD2	TRBJ2-5	-	CAWSGGNQETQYF
TRBV25-1	-	TRBJ2-1	-	CASRADFYNEQFF
TRBV18	TRBD1	TRBJ2-7	-	CASSPGTGGSYEQYF
TRBV15	-	TRBJ1-4	-	CATSRWEGSGSELFF
TRBV5-6	-	TRBJ1-2	-	CASSSPGRDYGYTF
TRBV30	-	TRBJ2-7	-	CAWSEVGLEQYF
TRBV30	TRBD1	TRBJ2-7	few	CAWETGTGLDEQYF
TRBV6-6	TRBD1	TRBJ2-7	-	CAKTGTGYEQYF
TRBV19	-	TRBJ2-6	-	CASTDKGIPSGANGLTF
TRBV5-6	-	TRBJ1-1	-	CASSLGSGPRNTEAFF
TRBV5-1	TRBD1	TRBJ2-2	-	CASSRGQENTGELFF
TRBV9	TRBD1	TRBJ1-2	-	CASSAYFRDSYGYTF